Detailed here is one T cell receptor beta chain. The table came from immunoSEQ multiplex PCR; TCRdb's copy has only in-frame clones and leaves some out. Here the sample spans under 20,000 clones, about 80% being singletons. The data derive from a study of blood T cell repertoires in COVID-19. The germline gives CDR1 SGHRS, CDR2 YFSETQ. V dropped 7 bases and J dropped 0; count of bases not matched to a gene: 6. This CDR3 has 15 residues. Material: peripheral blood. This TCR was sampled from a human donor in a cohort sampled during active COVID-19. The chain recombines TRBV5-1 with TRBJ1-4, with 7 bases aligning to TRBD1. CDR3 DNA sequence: TGCGCCAGCGCCCTGAGGGGGCCAACTAATGAAAAACTGTTTTTT. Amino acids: CASALRGPTNEKLFF. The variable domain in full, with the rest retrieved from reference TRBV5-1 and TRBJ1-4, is KAGVTQTPRYLIKTRGQQVTLSCSPISGHRSVSWYQQTPGQGLQFLFEYFSETQRNKGNFPGRFSGRQFSNSRSEMNVSTLELGDSALYLCASALRGPTNEKLFFGSGTQLSVL.